This record looks at one T cell receptor (beta chain) sequence and its context. Its antigen specificity is not known. This sequence may be a read error, since a much larger clone differs from it by one base. The germline V gene yields LGHNA for CDR1 and YSLEER for CDR2. Counted from cysteine to phenylalanine, this CDR3 has 13 amino acids. The CDR3 DNA has 39 bases and is translated from base 1. The library was generated by 5' RACE. Reads for this sample came from an Illumina HiSeq 2500. A second roughly 6 to 12 cycle PCR used a sample-barcoded 5' primer and a J-beta primer mix. A template-switch 5' adaptor carrying 12 random nucleotides introduced a unique molecular identifier onto each TCR beta cDNA molecule. Each sample yielded at least 3 million CDR3-containing paired-end reads. The Mint cDNA synthesis kit, primed by a TRBC-specific oligonucleotide, was used to synthesize first-strand cDNA from all RNA. Following uracil-DNA glycosylase treatment, all cDNA underwent a first 18-cycle PCR with the universal primers M1SS and BC2_uni_R. In the authors' own workflow: For normalization, 1 million high-quality reads, each with a distinct molecular identifier, were randomly selected from each sample. Reads sharing molecular identifiers were discarded rather than binned into consensus sequences. CDR3 identification, clonotype clustering and error correction used MiTCR with a Q25 quality threshold and the strictest error-elimination algorithm. A nonparametric unseen species model with Euler transformation was used to estimate a lower bound on total TCR beta diversity. Using fastp trimming at Q25 and MiXCR clonotype assembly, TCRdb reanalyzed the public sequencing data and kept in-frame beta chains. When rows share a CDR3 protein, they turn into one entry using the most common DNA and genes. The V and J calls and clone size come from TCRdb's table, not from the authors' own analysis. Across this sample there are hundreds of thousands of distinct CDR3 sequences, with around two fifths seen only once. The ten largest make up 25% to 35% of the sample.

The sample belongs to a study of blood T cells in healthy people across ages (dated by TCRdb to between 2014 and 2017). With regard to the full study: In model experiments, template switching captured about one uniquely barcoded TCR beta cDNA molecule for every two T cells. For two donors (one aged 18 to 30 and one aged 80 or older), the study analyzed two additional independent replicas of 1 million unique cDNA reads from the same blood draw. Age-related changes in TCR beta repertoire diversity were measured in the study by deep sequencing normalized with unique cDNA molecular identifiers. To avoid experimental bias, donors of different ages were randomly spread across the sequencing lanes. Four age groups were formed from the donors: young (average approximately 15 years), middle-aged (less than 40), aged (about 62) and long-lived (around 80).

What the authors observed across the whole study: A strong correlation was found between observed TCR beta diversity and the percentage of naive T cells measured by flow cytometry. Because the CMV infection status of the donors was unknown, age-related changes in expanded clonotypes may potentially have been confounded. Observed TCR beta diversity per million T cells fell roughly linearly with age, and a significant reduction was already apparent by age around 39. Compared with the aged group, the long-lived group had more naive CD4+ T cells, fewer expanded clones and increased TCR diversity, a pattern suggesting age selection. Since profiling was done on bulk unsorted PBMCs, naive and antigen-experienced compartments could not be conclusively compared. Total diversity estimates from one million sequenced T cells were considered lower bounds and underestimates.

Systemically healthy Caucasian individuals from Russia, about 38 in total and aged roughly 6 to 100 years, were included as donors. Each donor gave around 9 milliliters of peripheral blood, collected into EDTA-treated Vacutainer tubes. PBMCs were isolated by Ficoll-Paque density-gradient centrifugation, with at least 6 million obtained per sample. Total RNA, at least 5.5 micrograms per sample, was extracted from PBMCs with Trizol reagent. For every donor, flow cytometry on a PBMC aliquot measured the percentage of naive CD45RAhigh/CD27high T cells. Sequencing was done on a sample of blood. The chain is made from TRBV4-3 and TRBJ2-1; the D gene assignment is ambiguous. The TCR sequence derives from an older man in good health. The CDR3 region has the sequence CANSQDKGTEQFF. The nucleotide sequence reads as follows: TGCGCCAACAGCCAAGATAAGGGTACTGAGCAGTTCTTC.